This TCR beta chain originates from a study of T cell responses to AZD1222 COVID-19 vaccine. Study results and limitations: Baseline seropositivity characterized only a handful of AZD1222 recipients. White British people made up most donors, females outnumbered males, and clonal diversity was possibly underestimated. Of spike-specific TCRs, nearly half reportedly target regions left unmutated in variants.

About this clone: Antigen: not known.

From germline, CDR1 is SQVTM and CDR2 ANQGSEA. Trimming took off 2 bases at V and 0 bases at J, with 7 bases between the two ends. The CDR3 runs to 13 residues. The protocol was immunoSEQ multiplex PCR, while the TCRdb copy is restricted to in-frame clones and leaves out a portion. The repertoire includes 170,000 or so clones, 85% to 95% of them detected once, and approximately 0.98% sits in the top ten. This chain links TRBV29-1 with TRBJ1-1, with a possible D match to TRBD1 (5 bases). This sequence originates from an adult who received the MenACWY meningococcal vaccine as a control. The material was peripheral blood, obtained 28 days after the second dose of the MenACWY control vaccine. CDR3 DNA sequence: TGCAGCGTTGAACGGGGCATGAACACTGAAGCTTTCTTT. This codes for CSVERGMNTEAFF.